This TCR beta chain was captured by sequencing in a study of blood T cell repertoires in COVID-19. In the study overall: The United States, Italy and Spain provided the acute and convalescent COVID-19 samples. T cells, B-cell-depleted T cells, or PBMCs provided the cDNA or gDNA that served as material.

V was pared by 2 bases and J by 9 bases, with 8 bases of the junction left unmatched. CDR3 length equals 16 residues. CDR1 is SGHTA, CDR2 FQGTGA, per germline. Sequencing was performed with immunoSEQ multiplex PCR; in TCRdb, only in-frame clones are kept and a portion is missing. The data contain 210,000 or so clones, about 83% of them singletons. The chain recombines TRBV7-3 with TRBJ2-1, with 12 bases lining up with TRBD2. The origin of this receptor is a man in his fifties or sixties with active or convalescent COVID-19. Sequencing input: peripheral blood. The CDR3 spells CASSLDRLAGGREQFF. The DNA of the CDR3 is TGTGCCAGCAGCTTAGATAGGCTAGCGGGAGGGCGTGAGCAGTTCTTC.